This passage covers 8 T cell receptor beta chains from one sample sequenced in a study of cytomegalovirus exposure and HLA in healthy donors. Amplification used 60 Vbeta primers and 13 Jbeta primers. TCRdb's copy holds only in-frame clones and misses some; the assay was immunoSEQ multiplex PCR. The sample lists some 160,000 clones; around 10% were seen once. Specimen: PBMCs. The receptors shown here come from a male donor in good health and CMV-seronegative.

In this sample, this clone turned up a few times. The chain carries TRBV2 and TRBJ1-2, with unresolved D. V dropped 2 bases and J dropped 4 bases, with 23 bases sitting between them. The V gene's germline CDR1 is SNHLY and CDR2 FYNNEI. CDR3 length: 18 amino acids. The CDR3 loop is CASSEPVSSGPLSYGYTF. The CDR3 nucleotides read TGTGCCAGCAGTGAACCAGTATCCTCAGGTCCCTTGTCCTATGGCTACACCTTC.

The CDR3 reads CASLTERSNQPQHF. The CDR3 bases are TGTGCCAGCCTTACAGAACGTAGCAATCAGCCCCAGCATTTT. This chain connects TRBV28 to TRBJ1-5, with D hard to call. Between the trimmed V and J ends, which lost 8 bases and 0 bases, there was a span of 11 bases. From germline, CDR1 is MDHEN and CDR2 SYDVKM. The length of the CDR3 is 14 residues.

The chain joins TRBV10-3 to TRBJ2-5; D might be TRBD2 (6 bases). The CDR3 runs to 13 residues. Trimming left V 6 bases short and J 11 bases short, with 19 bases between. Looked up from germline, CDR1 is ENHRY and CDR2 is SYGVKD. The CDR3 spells CAIRGTYTQEQYF. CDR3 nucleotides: TGTGCCATCAGAGGGACTTACACCCAGGAGCAGTACTTC.

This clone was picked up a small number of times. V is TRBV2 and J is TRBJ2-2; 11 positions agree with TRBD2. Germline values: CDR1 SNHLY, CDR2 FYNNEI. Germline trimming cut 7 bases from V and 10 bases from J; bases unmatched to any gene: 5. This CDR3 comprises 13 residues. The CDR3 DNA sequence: TGTGCCAGCAAACCGGGACTAGCGGAGGAGCTGTTTTTT. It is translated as CASKPGLAEELFF.

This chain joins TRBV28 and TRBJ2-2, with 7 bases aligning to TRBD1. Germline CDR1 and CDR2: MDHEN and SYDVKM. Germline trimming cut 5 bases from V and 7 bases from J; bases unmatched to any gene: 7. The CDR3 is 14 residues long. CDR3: CASSGGQIFGELFF. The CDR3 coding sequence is TGTGCCAGCAGTGGGGGACAGATTTTCGGGGAGCTGTTTTTT.

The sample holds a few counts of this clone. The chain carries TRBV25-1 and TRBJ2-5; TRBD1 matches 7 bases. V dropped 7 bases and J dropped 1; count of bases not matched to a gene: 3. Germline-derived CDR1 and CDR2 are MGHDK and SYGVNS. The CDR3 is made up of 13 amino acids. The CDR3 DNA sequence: TGTGCCAGCAATAGGGACAGCCAAGAGACCCAGTACTTC. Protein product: CASNRDSQETQYF.

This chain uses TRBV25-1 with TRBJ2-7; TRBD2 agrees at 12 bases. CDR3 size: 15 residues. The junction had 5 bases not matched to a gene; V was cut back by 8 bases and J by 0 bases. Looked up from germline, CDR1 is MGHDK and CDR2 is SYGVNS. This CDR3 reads CASSRLAGVSYEQYF. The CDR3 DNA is TGTGCCAGCTCTCGACTAGCGGGGGTCTCCTACGAGCAGTACTTC.

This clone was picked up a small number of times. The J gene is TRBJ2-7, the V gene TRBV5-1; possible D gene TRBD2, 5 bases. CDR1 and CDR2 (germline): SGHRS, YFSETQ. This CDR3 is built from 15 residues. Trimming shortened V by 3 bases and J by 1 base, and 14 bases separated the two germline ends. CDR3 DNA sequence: TGCGCCAGCAGCTGGACTGCGGGTCGTTCCTACGAGCAGTACTTC. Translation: CASSWTAGRSYEQYF.